A selection of T cell receptor beta chains follows, all from one sample in a study of T cells in Graves' hyperthyroidism and ophthalmopathy. Each CDR3 protein is one row after TCRdb ran MiXCR on the multiplex PCR reads. The sample shows 250,000 or so distinct CDR3 sequences, roughly 15% of them seen only once. Sequencing was performed on blood. The receptor source for this set is a woman aged 40-49 years with Graves' hyperthyroidism that later progressed to Graves' ophthalmopathy. CDR3s include the opening cysteine and the closing phenylalanine or tryptophan. Fields, in order: V gene, D gene, clone size, J gene, CDR3 DNA, CDR3 protein. D genes are given only for firm matches. The size of a clone is reported for some rows only, either as once, few or many, or as a class for expanded clones.

TRBV5-6	NA	few	TRBJ2-5	TGTGCCAGCAGCTTGGCAAAAGCGGTGACCCAGTACTTC	CASSLAKAVTQYF
TRBV7-6	NA	many	TRBJ2-1	TGTGCCAGCAGGAGTAAGGGGGACAATGAGCAGTTCTTC	CASRSKGDNEQFF
TRBV2	TRBD2	many	TRBJ2-1	TGTGCCAGCAGTGGGAGCGGGAGGGCCTACAATGAGCAGTTCTTC	CASSGSGRAYNEQFF
TRBV18	NA	many	TRBJ1-2	TGTGCCAGCTCACCTGACGGAAACGGCTACACCTTC	CASSPDGNGYTF
TRBV14	TRBD2	many	TRBJ2-1	TGTGCCAGCAGCCAAGACCACTTGGGAGTAGCGGGAGTAGGTGAGCAGTTCTTC	CASSQDHLGVAGVGEQFF
TRBV28	TRBD2	many	TRBJ2-3	TGTGCCAGCAGGAGTAGCGGGAGGGCAGATACGCAGTATTTT	CASRSSGRADTQYF
TRBV20-1	TRBD2	NA	TRBJ2-1	TGCAGTGTCCCGACTAGCGGGAGGCATCACGGCTATGAGCAGTTCTTC	CSVPTSGRHHGYEQFF
TRBV19	TRBD1	many	TRBJ1-1	TGTGCCAGTAGTACTCATTGGACAGGGACGGGGACCACTGAAGCTTTCTTT	CASSTHWTGTGTTEAFF
TRBV30	NA	many	TRBJ1-1	TGTGCCTGGAGGCCTGATTGGGACACTGAAGCTTTCTTT	CAWRPDWDTEAFF
TRBV9	NA	many	TRBJ2-3	TGTGCCAGCAGCGGGAGACAGACAGATACGCAGTATTTT	CASSGRQTDTQYF
TRBV20-1	NA	NA	TRBJ2-7	TGCAGTGCTAGAGATCAATGGGTCCCGGGACCGCACTACGAGCAGTACTTC	CSARDQWVPGPHYEQYF
TRBV7-9	NA	many	TRBJ2-1	TGTGCCAGCAGCTTAGCTAGGCAGCGGAACACCTACAATGAGCAGTTCTTC	CASSLARQRNTYNEQFF
TRBV18	TRBD1	many	TRBJ2-7	TGTGCCAGCTCACCGGGGACAGGGGGTGGCGAGCAGTACTTC	CASSPGTGGGEQYF
TRBV11-2	NA	many	TRBJ1-4	TGTGCCAGCAGCTCCCTGCGTGAGGGGAAAGGGGAAAAACTGTTTTTT	CASSSLREGKGEKLFF
TRBV6-2/TRBV6-3	TRBD1	many	TRBJ1-3	TGTGCCAGCAGTTGGGGACAGAAGATATTTGGAAACACCATATATTTT	CASSWGQKIFGNTIYF
TRBV7-9	TRBD1	NA	TRBJ2-5	TGTGCCAGCAGCGCCGCAGGGGGCTGGGGAGAGACCCAGTACTTC	CASSAAGGWGETQYF
TRBV12-3/TRBV12-4	TRBD2	many	TRBJ2-1	TGTGCCAGCAGTTTCAGCGCGGGACTAGCGGGAAGGAATGAGCAGTTCTTC	CASSFSAGLAGRNEQFF
TRBV30	TRBD2	many	TRBJ2-1	TGTGCCTGGAAGTCCCTGGCTAGCGGGGTATTTATCAATGAGCAGTTCTTC	CAWKSLASGVFINEQFF
TRBV28	TRBD1	many	TRBJ1-1	TGTGCCAGCAGGCCAGGGGGCCGTAACACTGAAGCTTTCTTT	CASRPGGRNTEAFF
TRBV25-1	NA	many	TRBJ2-5	TGTGCCAGCTCCCCGGGACGGGAACTCCAAGAGACCCAGTACTTC	CASSPGRELQETQYF
TRBV27	NA	NA	TRBJ1-1	TGTGCCAGCCGAGACGGCACGAACACTGAAGCTTTCTTT	CASRDGTNTEAFF
TRBV28	NA	many	TRBJ2-7	TGTGCCAGCACCACAAATGGACGGGGGTTCACTTACGAGCAGTACTTC	CASTTNGRGFTYEQYF
TRBV6-1	TRBD1	NA	TRBJ1-1	TGTGCCGGCAGCAAAAACAGGGGACCCATGGGTGAAGCTTTCTTT	CAGSKNRGPMGEAFF
TRBV6-2/TRBV6-3	NA	NA	TRBJ2-2	TGTGCCAGCAGTTACTGGACTCTCGGGGAGCTGTTTTTT	CASSYWTLGELFF
TRBV9	TRBD2	many	TRBJ2-1	TGTGCCAGCAGCGTAGCTCCCGGACTAGCGGGAGGCAATGAGCAGTTCTTC	CASSVAPGLAGGNEQFF
TRBV18	NA	few	TRBJ2-2	TGTGCCAGCTCACCGTCGGCTATCGTGAACACCGGGGAGCTGTTTTTT	CASSPSAIVNTGELFF
TRBV20-1	TRBD1	many	TRBJ2-7	TGCAGTGCACTGGACAGGACCTACGAGCAGTACTTC	CSALDRTYEQYF
TRBV20-1	TRBD2	many	TRBJ2-7	TGCAGTGCCGGGACTAGCGGAAACTACGAGCAGTACTTC	CSAGTSGNYEQYF
TRBV3-1	NA	NA	TRBJ2-6	TGTGCCAGCAGCCTCGGGGGAGGCTACTCTGGGGCCAACGTCCTGACTTTC	CASSLGGGYSGANVLTF
TRBV10-3	TRBD2	many	TRBJ2-1	TGTGCCATCAGTGATCCTACTAGCGGGAGGGCCCCCACCTACAATGAGCAGTTCTTC	CAISDPTSGRAPTYNEQFF
TRBV12-3/TRBV12-4	NA	many	TRBJ1-5	TGTGCCAGCACCGGTAATTGGGGACAGCCCCAGCATTTT	CASTGNWGQPQHF
TRBV27	NA	many	TRBJ1-5	TGTGCCAGCAGTTCTTTGGCAGGACCCTCGTATAGCAATCAGCCCCAGCATTTT	CASSSLAGPSYSNQPQHF
TRBV13	NA	many	TRBJ1-1	TGTGCCAGCAGCTTAGCCGGCAGGATAGGGGACACTGAAGCTTTCTTT	CASSLAGRIGDTEAFF
TRBV27	NA	many	TRBJ1-1	TGTGCCAGCGGTCCGCAGGTGAACACTGAAGCTTTCTTT	CASGPQVNTEAFF
TRBV7-6	NA	many	TRBJ2-7	TGTGCCAGTAGCGTCCAGATGGGAGAGCAGTACTTC	CASSVQMGEQYF
TRBV15	TRBD2	few	TRBJ2-3	TGTGCCACCAGCAGAGGTGGGGGGAGGGCAGATACGCAGTATTTT	CATSRGGGRADTQYF
TRBV4-1	NA	many	TRBJ2-1	TGCGCCAGCAGCCAACGGCGCGAGCAGTTCTTC	CASSQRREQFF
TRBV19	NA	NA	TRBJ2-3	TGTGCCAGTAGTATACGGGGCTTTAGGGATACGCAGTATTTT	CASSIRGFRDTQYF
TRBV19	TRBD1	many	TRBJ1-1	TGTGCCAGTAGTTTCCACACAGGGGTTCGGGCTTTCTTT	CASSFHTGVRAFF
TRBV6-5	NA	few	TRBJ2-4	TGTGCCAGCAGTTTATCAGGACTAGCCAAAAACATTCAGTACTTC	CASSLSGLAKNIQYF
TRBV11-2	TRBD2	many	TRBJ2-5	TGTGCCAGCAGCGTGGTAGCGGGAGGAGAGACCCAGTACTTC	CASSVVAGGETQYF
TRBV27	TRBD2	many	TRBJ2-1	TGTGCCAGCAGGGCTAGCGGGAGGGCCGAGCAGTTCTTC	CASRASGRAEQFF
TRBV2	NA	NA	TRBJ1-6	NA	CASSSFRLRFGAGTGVSPLHF
TRBV7-9	TRBD1	many	TRBJ2-7	TGTGCCAGCAGCACCCAGGGGGCAGGCTACGAGCAGTACTTC	CASSTQGAGYEQYF
TRBV15	TRBD2	many	TRBJ2-5	TGTGCCACCAGCAGCTATCTTAAGGGAACTAGCGGTTCCCTTCAAGAGACCCAGTACTTC	CATSSYLKGTSGSLQETQYF